This TCR beta chain was sequenced for a study of blood T cell repertoires in COVID-19. Study context: The samples span acute and convalescent COVID-19 from the United States, Italy and Spain. The analysed material was cDNA or gDNA that came from T cells, B-cell-depleted T cells, or PBMCs.

In the original workflow: Nucleated cell counts were estimated from reference gene primer amplification. The repertoire was sequenced with immunoSEQ multiplex PCR; TCRdb's copy has only in-frame clones and lacks some. V and J calls and clone size are given by that table; D and trimming were obtained from the DNA. The table includes fewer than 200,000 clones, roughly 85% detected once. This CDR3 spans 13 amino acids. V was trimmed by 6 bases and J by 6 bases, leaving 12 bases between them. The germline V gene encodes CDR1 SEHNR and CDR2 FQNEAQ (reference sequence). Sample: peripheral blood. The clonotype was recovered from a man aged 55 to 70 with active or convalescent COVID-19. This chain connects TRBV7-9 to TRBJ1-3; D gene uncertain. CDR3 sequence: CASSFIALNTIYF. The CDR3 DNA follows: TGTGCCAGCAGTTTCATAGCGCTAAACACCATATATTTT.